One sample yielded the 5 T cell receptor beta chains listed below, sequenced in a study of cytomegalovirus exposure and HLA in healthy donors. With 60 Vbeta and 13 Jbeta primers, the PCR was carried out. TCRdb's copy holds only in-frame clones and misses some; the assay was immunoSEQ multiplex PCR. The data hold 130,000 to 150,000 clones, with roughly three quarters observed a single time. The sequenced material came from PBMCs. All receptors come from a male donor in good health and CMV-seronegative.

This chain joins TRBV11-2 and TRBJ2-2, with D perhaps matching TRBD2 (5 bases). CDR1 is SGHAT and CDR2 is FQNNGV in the germline V gene. This CDR3 contains 12 residues. V was pared by 5 bases and J by 7 bases, with 8 bases between. The CDR3 nucleotides read TGTGCCAGCAGCCGGCGGGTCGGGGAGCTGTTTTTT. It is translated as CASSRRVGELFF.

This sequence joins TRBV7-9 and TRBJ1-6; no reliable D call. The germline V gene encodes CDR1 SEHNR and CDR2 FQNEAQ (reference sequence). The CDR3 is 13 residues long. V was pared by 3 bases and J by 7 bases, with 7 bases between. CDR3 protein: CASSLVGNSPLHF. In DNA, the CDR3 is TGTGCCAGCAGCTTGGTCGGGAATTCACCCCTCCACTTT.

CDR3 in amino acids: CSVQGGAAEAFF. The CDR3 nucleotides read TGCAGCGTTCAGGGAGGGGCGGCTGAAGCTTTCTTT. This chain uses TRBV29-1 with TRBJ1-1; possibly TRBD1 for D (5 bases). The CDR3 runs to 12 residues. Germline assignment: CDR1 SQVTM and CDR2 ANQGSEA. Trimming removed 5 bases at V and 6 bases at J, with 13 bases between.

The V call is TRBV6-5, the J call TRBJ1-2; D gene ambiguous. Between the trimmed V and J ends, which lost 5 bases and 4 bases, there was a span of 11 bases. There are 13 residues in the CDR3. The germline CDR1 and CDR2 sequences are MNHEY and SVGAGI. Here the CDR3 DNA reads TGTGCCAGCAGTCCGCTCAACTTCTATGGCTACACCTTC. Its protein product is CASSPLNFYGYTF.

J is TRBJ2-2 and V is TRBV11-1; possible D gene TRBD2, 6 bases. V gave up 4 bases and J gave up 5 bases, with 14 bases separating them. CDR3 size: 15 residues. Looked up from germline, CDR1 is SGHAT and CDR2 is FQDESV (reference sequence). In nucleotides, the CDR3 is TGTGCCAGCAGCTCCGCCGGGACTTCGACCGGGGAGCTGTTTTTT. This sequence encodes CASSSAGTSTGELFF. Together with reference TRBV11-1 and TRBJ2-2, the CDR3 gives the full variable domain: EAEVAQSPRYKITEKSQAVAFWCDPISGHATLYWYRQILGQGPELLVQFQDESVVDDSQLPKDRFSAERLKGVDSTLKIQPAELGDSAMYLCASSSAGTSTGELFFGEGSRLTVL.